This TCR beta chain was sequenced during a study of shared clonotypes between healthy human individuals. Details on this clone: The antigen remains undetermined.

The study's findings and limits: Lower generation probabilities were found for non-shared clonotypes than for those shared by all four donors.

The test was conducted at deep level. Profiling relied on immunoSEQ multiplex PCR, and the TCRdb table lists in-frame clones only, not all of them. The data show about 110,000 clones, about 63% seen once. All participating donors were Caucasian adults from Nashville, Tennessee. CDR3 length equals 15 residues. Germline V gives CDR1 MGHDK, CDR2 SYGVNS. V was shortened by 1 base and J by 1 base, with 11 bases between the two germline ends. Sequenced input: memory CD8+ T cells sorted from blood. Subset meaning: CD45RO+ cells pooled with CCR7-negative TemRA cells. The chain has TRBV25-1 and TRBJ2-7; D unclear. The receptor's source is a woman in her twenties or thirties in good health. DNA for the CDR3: TGTGCCAGCAGTGAATCGAAACCAACATCCTACGAGCAGTACTTC. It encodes CASSESKPTSYEQYF.